A selection of T cell receptor beta chains follows, all from one sample in a study of molecular identifiers for immune sequencing clone quantification. TCRdb fed the PCR reads into MiXCR, producing one record per CDR3 protein. The data hold approximately 54,000 distinct CDR3 sequences, with roughly a quarter observed a single time. The source material was naive CD8+ T cells from blood, with Jurkat cell RNA spiked in. The receptors were gathered from a human donor in good health. Some libraries in this study had Jurkat cell RNA spiked in. CDR3s include the opening cysteine and the closing phenylalanine or tryptophan. Expanded clones get a size class; other rows say once, few or many, or leave the size out.

clone size: few; V gene: TRBV27; CDR3 length: 13; J gene: TRBJ1-1; CDR3 protein: CASSYTGNTEAFF
clone size: .; V gene: TRBV11-2; CDR3 length: 20; J gene: TRBJ1-2; CDR3 protein: CASSWGLSRGTQVANYGYTF
clone size: many; V gene: TRBV6-1; CDR3 length: 15; J gene: TRBJ2-7; CDR3 protein: CASSEWLGGPYEQYF
clone size: many; V gene: TRBV7-2; CDR3 length: 15; J gene: TRBJ2-3; CDR3 protein: CASSFSGRASDTQYF
clone size: .; V gene: TRBV9; CDR3 length: 15; J gene: TRBJ2-5; CDR3 protein: CASSAEAGEIGPQYF
clone size: many; V gene: TRBV28; CDR3 length: 16; J gene: TRBJ1-5; CDR3 protein: CASSFSYQGLQQPQHF
clone size: many; V gene: TRBV28; CDR3 length: 15; J gene: TRBJ2-3; CDR3 protein: CASSFGSGRLDTQYF
clone size: many; V gene: TRBV12-3/TRBV12-4; CDR3 length: 17; J gene: TRBJ2-5; CDR3 protein: CASSSWGLAGGKETQYF
clone size: many; V gene: TRBV5-5; CDR3 length: 17; J gene: TRBJ2-2; CDR3 protein: CASSLNGRAANTGELFF
clone size: few; V gene: TRBV11-2; CDR3 length: 19; J gene: TRBJ2-6; CDR3 protein: CASSSYEGAGGTGANVLAF
clone size: few; V gene: TRBV6-6; CDR3 length: 16; J gene: TRBJ2-1; CDR3 protein: CASSYSAGATHNEQFF
clone size: few; V gene: TRBV29-1; CDR3 length: 16; J gene: TRBJ2-5; CDR3 protein: CSVNAGGLAGEGTQYF
clone size: .; V gene: TRBV20-1; CDR3 length: 14; J gene: TRBJ2-3; CDR3 protein: CSAIRGLSTDTQYF
clone size: few; V gene: TRBV2; CDR3 length: 15; J gene: TRBJ2-2; CDR3 protein: CASSDRASQAGELFF
clone size: many; V gene: TRBV5-1; CDR3 length: 12; J gene: TRBJ2-7; CDR3 protein: CASSLVLDEQYF
clone size: many; V gene: TRBV4-3; CDR3 length: 14; J gene: TRBJ1-5; CDR3 protein: CASSPSLQVLAQHF
clone size: many; V gene: TRBV2; CDR3 length: 15; J gene: TRBJ2-3; CDR3 protein: CASSKGDRNTDTQYF
clone size: many; V gene: TRBV7-6; CDR3 length: 15; J gene: TRBJ2-3; CDR3 protein: CASSPSRGGTDTQYF
clone size: .; V gene: TRBV5-3; CDR3 length: 13; J gene: TRBJ2-7; CDR3 protein: CASSLTLPYEQYF
clone size: many; V gene: TRBV6-2/TRBV6-3; CDR3 length: 18; J gene: TRBJ2-4; CDR3 protein: CASRSGTGPNWAKNIQYF
clone size: many; V gene: TRBV15; CDR3 length: 15; J gene: TRBJ2-2; CDR3 protein: CATSRDRTNAGELFF
clone size: many; V gene: TRBV3-1; CDR3 length: 13; J gene: TRBJ2-5; CDR3 protein: CASSDGTAETQYF
clone size: many; V gene: TRBV24-1; CDR3 length: 13; J gene: TRBJ1-1; CDR3 protein: CATTAGWSTEAFF
clone size: .; V gene: TRBV13; CDR3 length: 13; J gene: TRBJ2-5; CDR3 protein: CAGSPGSQETQYF
clone size: few; V gene: TRBV28; CDR3 length: 15; J gene: TRBJ2-1; CDR3 protein: CASSFRRGSYNEQFF
clone size: many; V gene: TRBV20-1; CDR3 length: 14; J gene: TRBJ2-7; CDR3 protein: CSARDAGAGYEQYF
clone size: many; V gene: TRBV4-1; CDR3 length: 13; J gene: TRBJ1-5; CDR3 protein: CASSGVDNQPQHF
clone size: many; V gene: TRBV10-2; CDR3 length: 14; J gene: TRBJ1-6; CDR3 protein: CASSNGQGLSPLHF
clone size: few; V gene: TRBV12-3/TRBV12-4; CDR3 length: 15; J gene: TRBJ2-1; CDR3 protein: CASSFGAQGFNEQFF
clone size: .; V gene: TRBV27; CDR3 length: 17; J gene: TRBJ1-5; CDR3 protein: CASSLNSWTDNNQPQHF
clone size: many; V gene: TRBV7-2; CDR3 length: 14; J gene: TRBJ2-7; CDR3 protein: CASSLGDQAYEQYF
clone size: many; V gene: TRBV7-9; CDR3 length: 13; J gene: TRBJ2-5; CDR3 protein: CASSDWKGETQYF
clone size: .; V gene: TRBV29-1; CDR3 length: 13; J gene: TRBJ1-1; CDR3 protein: CRLTGPGRPEAFF
clone size: many; V gene: TRBV29-1; CDR3 length: 16; J gene: TRBJ2-3; CDR3 protein: CSVEEGAGATTDTQYF
clone size: many; V gene: TRBV6-6; CDR3 length: 12; J gene: TRBJ2-7; CDR3 protein: CASSYSEYEQYF
clone size: many; V gene: TRBV30; CDR3 length: 14; J gene: TRBJ2-5; CDR3 protein: CAWSISSGEETQYF
clone size: many; V gene: TRBV28; CDR3 length: 16; J gene: TRBJ2-5; CDR3 protein: CASRQTGGLAGETQYF
clone size: many; V gene: TRBV3-1; CDR3 length: 15; J gene: TRBJ1-1; CDR3 protein: CASSQDLGMNTEAFF
clone size: many; V gene: TRBV7-6; CDR3 length: 11; J gene: TRBJ2-7; CDR3 protein: CASSSGREQYF
clone size: many; V gene: TRBV29-1; CDR3 length: 17; J gene: TRBJ2-3; CDR3 protein: CSVDGLAGGTSTDTQYF
clone size: few; V gene: TRBV19; CDR3 length: 15; J gene: TRBJ2-7; CDR3 protein: CASSIDLGQNYEQYF
clone size: once; V gene: TRBV7-8; CDR3 length: 14; J gene: TRBJ1-5; CDR3 protein: CASCSTVSNQPQHF
clone size: few; V gene: TRBV7-9; CDR3 length: 12; J gene: TRBJ2-7; CDR3 protein: CASSVGIYEQYF
clone size: many; V gene: TRBV30; CDR3 length: 16; J gene: TRBJ2-3; CDR3 protein: CAWNTRTGGGADTQYF
clone size: many; V gene: TRBV4-1; CDR3 length: 13; J gene: TRBJ2-5; CDR3 protein: CASSQVLTETQYF
clone size: many; V gene: TRBV14; CDR3 length: 16; J gene: TRBJ2-2; CDR3 protein: CASSQDVLANTGELFF
clone size: many; V gene: TRBV9; CDR3 length: 11; J gene: TRBJ2-3; CDR3 protein: CASSEGGPAYF
clone size: many; V gene: TRBV18; CDR3 length: 18; J gene: TRBJ1-5; CDR3 protein: CASSPRADRGHSNQPQHF
clone size: many; V gene: TRBV29-1; CDR3 length: 16; J gene: TRBJ2-1; CDR3 protein: CSVETKGLAGGPEQFF